The 21 T cell receptor beta chains presented below share a single source sample, sequenced in a study of lymphopenia after photon versus proton radiotherapy. The repertoire was sequenced with immunoSEQ multiplex PCR; TCRdb's copy has only in-frame clones and lacks some. The repertoire has around 55,000 clones, approximately 84% of them found once; the top ten carry just over 2%. Specimen: peripheral blood, collected from a patient treated with proton-based radiotherapy. These receptors came from a man between 60 and 75 years old with pancreatic cancer.

This clone was seen just once. This chain uses TRBV27 with TRBJ2-5; D remains unclear. The CDR3 consists of 14 residues. CDR1 MNHEY and CDR2 SMNVEV come from the germline V gene (reference sequence). The V end was cut by 6 bases, the J end by 2 bases, with 13 bases between. The CDR3 coding sequence is TGTGCCAGCAGACGCTTCGGGTCGCAAGAGACCCAGTACTTC. Residues: CASRRFGSQETQYF.

J is TRBJ2-7 and V is TRBV11-2; D possibly corresponds to TRBD1 (6 bases). Deletions cut 7 bases from V and 2 bases from J, with 15 bases between. The CDR3 covers 14 residues. The germline V gene encodes CDR1 SGHAT and CDR2 FQNNGV. CDR3 loop: CASTPGHGPYEQYF. DNA for the CDR3: TGTGCCAGCACCCCGGGACACGGTCCCTACGAGCAGTACTTC.

The chain has TRBV11-3 and TRBJ2-5, with TRBD1 matching over 10 bases. CDR1 SGHNT and CDR2 YENEEA come from the germline V gene. The CDR3 totals 16 residues. Losses at the gene ends were 1 base for V and 5 bases for J; bases not matched to a gene: 7. The CDR3 DNA follows: TGTGCCAGCAGCTTAGGGAGACAGGGGGCGTTTGAGACCCAGTACTTC. Its protein is CASSLGRQGAFETQYF.

The gene calls are TRBV28 and TRBJ2-3; D is perhaps TRBD1 (6 bases). Trimming pared 6 bases from V and 1 base from J, leaving 11 bases between. The CDR3 consists of 14 residues. Germline CDR1 and CDR2: MDHEN and SYDVKM. The CDR3 coding sequence is TGTGCCAGCAGGCGTAGACAGGGCACAGATACGCAGTATTTT. The encoded protein is CASRRRQGTDTQYF.

The gene calls are TRBV28 and TRBJ2-7, with D possibly TRBD2 on 5 matching bases. Between the trimmed V and J ends, which lost 3 bases and 11 bases, there was a span of 17 bases. The CDR3 is 13 amino acids. The germline V gene has CDR1 MDHEN and CDR2 SYDVKM. CDR3 protein: CASSFGSAPSEYF. The CDR3 nucleotides are TGTGCCAGCAGTTTTGGTAGCGCGCCCTCGGAGTACTTC.

V gene TRBV28 combines with J gene TRBJ2-5, with D perhaps TRBD2 (6 bases). V gave up 2 bases and J gave up 4 bases, with 14 bases separating them. Per the germline V gene, CDR1 is MDHEN and CDR2 is SYDVKM. The CDR3 is 15 amino acids. The CDR3 spells CASSLIAQGGETQYF. CDR3 in DNA: TGTGCCAGCAGTTTAATAGCGCAGGGAGGAGAGACCCAGTACTTC.

The V gene is TRBV18, the J gene TRBJ2-5, with D perhaps TRBD1 (5 bases). CDR1 KGHSH and CDR2 LQKENI come from the germline V gene. This CDR3 region has 14 residues. Trimming took off 4 bases at V and 2 bases at J, with 11 bases between the two ends. CDR3 in amino acids: CASSQMQGQETQYF. The CDR3 bases are TGTGCCAGCTCACAGATGCAGGGTCAAGAGACCCAGTACTTC.

This sequence joins TRBV4-2 and TRBJ1-1; D is uncertain. Germline V gene lookup returns CDR1 LGHNA and CDR2 YNFKEQ. There are 13 residues in the CDR3. The V end lost 1 base, the J end lost 5 bases, and 8 bases lay between the germline ends. The CDR3 is CASSQGGTTEAFF. The CDR3 bases are TGTGCCAGCAGCCAAGGTGGCACTACTGAAGCTTTCTTT.

This chain links TRBV5-4 with TRBJ2-2; 12 bases line up with TRBD2. Trimming cost V 4 bases and J 5 bases; bases outside gene matches: 6. Germline V gene data show CDR1 as SGHNT and CDR2 as YYREEE (reference sequence). The CDR3 has 16 amino acids. The CDR3 coding sequence is TGTGCCAGCAGCCGTCCTGGACTAGCGGGAACCGGGGAGCTGTTTTTT. It specifies CASSRPGLAGTGELFF.

The J gene is TRBJ2-3, the V gene TRBV4-1, with D possibly being TRBD1 or TRBD2 (6 bases each). Germline V gives CDR1 MGHRA, CDR2 YSYEKL. Between the trimmed V and J ends, which lost 6 bases and 6 bases, there was a span of 19 bases. There are 15 residues in the CDR3. The CDR3 region has the DNA TGCGCCAGCAGAAAAGGGGGGCTAGTCGTGGATACGCAGTATTTT. Residues: CASRKGGLVVDTQYF.

The sample holds a few counts of this clone. The chain combines TRBV13 with TRBJ2-7, with D maybe TRBD1 (5 bases). This CDR3 comprises 13 residues. V shed 0 bases and J shed 7 bases, with 10 bases lying between them. CDR1 and CDR2 (germline): PRHDT, FYEKMQ (reference sequence). CDR3 sequence reads: CASSLGGRVEQYF. CDR3 nucleotide sequence: TGTGCCAGCAGCTTAGGCGGCAGGGTAGAGCAGTACTTC.

V and J are TRBV19 and TRBJ1-5; unclear D gene. Trimming took off 4 bases at V and 4 bases at J, with 14 bases between the two ends. The CDR3 loop spans 15 amino acids. The germline gives CDR1 LNHDA, CDR2 SQIVND (reference sequence). The CDR3: CASSTLGQQNQPQHF. The CDR3, as DNA: TGTGCCAGTAGTACCCTCGGTCAGCAAAATCAGCCCCAGCATTTT.

The V and J genes are TRBV7-6 and TRBJ2-3; 8 bases fit TRBD2. Germline CDR1 and CDR2: SGHVS and FNYEAQ. J gave up 2 bases and V 5 bases, and 12 bases lay outside the gene matches. The length of the CDR3 is 17 residues. This CDR3 is CASSHLEAGANTDTQYF. The CDR3 DNA sequence: TGTGCCAGCAGCCACCTCGAAGCGGGAGCGAACACAGATACGCAGTATTTT. The full variable domain, completed using reference TRBV7-6 and TRBJ2-3, is GAGVSQSPRYKVTKRGQDVALRCDPISGHVSLYWYRQALGQGPEFLTYFNYEAQQDKSGLPNDRFSAERPEGSISTLTIQRTEQRDSAMYRCASSHLEAGANTDTQYFGPGTRLTVL.

J is TRBJ2-1 and V is TRBV28; D is perhaps TRBD2 (6 bases). CDR1 is MDHEN and CDR2 is SYDVKM in the germline V gene. The CDR3 loop spans 12 amino acids. V was pared by 7 bases and J by 10 bases, with 14 bases between. The CDR3 region has the DNA TGTGCCAGCACTACTAGCCTAGAAGAGCAGTTCTTC. Encoded protein: CASTTSLEEQFF.

CDR3 in DNA: TGTGCCAGCAGCTTTTCGGGGGGGTCCTACAATGAGCAGTTCTTC. Translation gives CASSFSGGSYNEQFF. This chain links TRBV7-9 with TRBJ2-1; 8 nucleotides line up with TRBD2. The CDR3 runs 15 residues. The V gene's germline CDR1 is SEHNR and CDR2 FQNEAQ (reference sequence). With 3 bases clipped from V and 1 base from J, the junction kept 2 bases outside the gene matches.

The gene calls are TRBV5-1 and TRBJ1-1; TRBD1 might be the D (6 bases). This CDR3 is 17 amino acids long. The germline CDR1 and CDR2 sequences are SGHRS and YFSETQ. Trimming cost V 2 bases and J 0 bases, with 17 bases left between them. The CDR3 region is CASSFTPSGGMNTEAFF. The CDR3 DNA reads TGCGCCAGCAGCTTTACACCAAGCGGGGGCATGAACACTGAAGCTTTCTTT.

The CDR3 nucleotides read TGTGCCAGCTCAGCAGGGACTTCCTACGAGCAGTACTTC. Encoded protein: CASSAGTSYEQYF. This chain links TRBV18 with TRBJ2-7, with D tentatively TRBD2 (6 bases). V lost 5 bases, J lost 1 base, and 9 bases lay in between. The CDR3 totals 13 residues. Germline V gives CDR1 KGHSH, CDR2 LQKENI.

CDR3 region: CASSLGTSGRALYNEQFF. CDR3 DNA sequence: TGTGCCAGCAGCTTAGGGACTAGCGGGAGGGCTCTTTACAATGAGCAGTTCTTC. The chain carries TRBV11-2 and TRBJ2-1, with 15 bases that match TRBD2. There are 18 residues in the CDR3. After removal of 1 base from V and 4 bases from J, the junction contained 5 bases not matched to a gene. CDR1 is SGHAT, CDR2 FQNNGV, per germline. Combining the CDR3 with reference TRBV11-2 and TRBJ2-1 gives the whole variable domain EAGVAQSPRYKIIEKRQSVAFWCNPISGHATLYWYQQILGQGPKLLIQFQNNGVVDDSQLPKDRFSAERLKGVDSTLKIQPAKLEDSAVYLCASSLGTSGRALYNEQFFGPGTRLTVL.

The rearrangement joins TRBV9 to TRBJ2-3; 8 bases line up with TRBD2. The CDR3 runs to 15 residues. Germline loops: CDR1 SGDLS, CDR2 YYNGEE. V shed 3 bases, J shed 8 bases, and the junction held 11 bases outside the gene matches. The CDR3 sequence is CASSETSDSLRTQYF. The CDR3 DNA sequence: TGTGCCAGCAGCGAGACTAGCGACTCCCTACGTACGCAGTATTTT.

This chain joins TRBV5-4 and TRBJ1-1; TRBD1 matches at 9 bases. Germline CDR1 and CDR2: SGHNT and YYREEE (reference sequence). The CDR3 covers 13 residues. V lost 5 bases, J lost 5 bases, and 4 bases stayed unmatched. CDR3 coding DNA: TGTGCCAGCAGTGGACAGGGGAGAACTGAAGCTTTCTTT. Translated: CASSGQGRTEAFF.

V and J are TRBV28 and TRBJ2-5; tentatively, D is TRBD2 (5 bases). The CDR3 spans 13 residues. V was clipped by 5 bases and J by 4 bases, with 11 bases between them. Germline V CDR1 and CDR2: MDHEN, SYDVKM. This CDR3 is CASSPPGTETQYF. In DNA form, the CDR3 reads TGTGCCAGCAGTCCCCCGGGAACAGAGACCCAGTACTTC.